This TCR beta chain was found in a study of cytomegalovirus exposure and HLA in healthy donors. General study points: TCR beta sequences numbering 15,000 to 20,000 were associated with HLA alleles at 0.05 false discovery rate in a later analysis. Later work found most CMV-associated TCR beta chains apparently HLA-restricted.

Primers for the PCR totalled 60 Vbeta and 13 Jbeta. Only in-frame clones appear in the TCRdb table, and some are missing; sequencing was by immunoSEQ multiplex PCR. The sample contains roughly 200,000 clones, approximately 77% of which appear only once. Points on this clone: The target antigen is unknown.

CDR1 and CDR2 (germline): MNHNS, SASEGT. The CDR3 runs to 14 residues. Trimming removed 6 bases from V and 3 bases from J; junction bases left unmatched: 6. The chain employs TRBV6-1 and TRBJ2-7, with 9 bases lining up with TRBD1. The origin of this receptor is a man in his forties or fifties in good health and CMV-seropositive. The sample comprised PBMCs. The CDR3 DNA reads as TGTGCCAGCAGCGTACAGGGGGCCGGCTACGAGCAGTACTTC. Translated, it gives CASSVQGAGYEQYF.